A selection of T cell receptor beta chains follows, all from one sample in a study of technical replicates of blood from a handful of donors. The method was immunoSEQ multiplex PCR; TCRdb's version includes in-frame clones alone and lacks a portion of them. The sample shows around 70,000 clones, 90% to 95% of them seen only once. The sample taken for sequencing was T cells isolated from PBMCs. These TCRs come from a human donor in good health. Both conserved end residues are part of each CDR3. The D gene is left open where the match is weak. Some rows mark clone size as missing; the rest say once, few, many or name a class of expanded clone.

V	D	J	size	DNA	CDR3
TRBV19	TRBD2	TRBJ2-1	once	TGTGCCAGTAGTATAGTTAGCGGGCCCTACAATGAGCAGTTCTTC	CASSIVSGPYNEQFF
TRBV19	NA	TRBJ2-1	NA	TGTGCCAGTACCCCCGTAGCGCACTCCTACAATGAGCAGTTCTTC	CASTPVAHSYNEQFF
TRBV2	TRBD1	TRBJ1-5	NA	TGTGCCAGCAGTGAAATGGCGGGACAGTTCGGTCAGCCCCAGCATTTT	CASSEMAGQFGQPQHF
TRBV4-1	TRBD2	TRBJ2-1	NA	TGCGCCAGCAGCCAAGAAAGGCGGGGGAAACTGAACAATGAGCAGTTCTTC	CASSQERRGKLNNEQFF
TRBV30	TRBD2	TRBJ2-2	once	TGTGCCGGGGGGGGGAAGGCCGGGGAGCTGTTTTTT	CAGGGKAGELFF
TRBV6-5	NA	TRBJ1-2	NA	TGTGCCAGCTCTACAGGGCTCCCATATGGCTACACCTTC	CASSTGLPYGYTF
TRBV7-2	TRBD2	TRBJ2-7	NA	TGTGCCAGCAGCCCAGGGACTAGCGGGAGCTATGAGCAGTACTTC	CASSPGTSGSYEQYF
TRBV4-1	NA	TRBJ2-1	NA	TGCGCCAGCAGCCAAGTAGCCCTAGCCCACAATGAGCAGTTCTTC	CASSQVALAHNEQFF
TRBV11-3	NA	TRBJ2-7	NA	TGTGCCAGCAGCTTTCAGGTGAGCTCCTACGAGCAGTACTTC	CASSFQVSSYEQYF
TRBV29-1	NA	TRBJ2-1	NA	TGCAGCGTTGAAGGGGCCGGGGATGAGCAGTTCTTC	CSVEGAGDEQFF
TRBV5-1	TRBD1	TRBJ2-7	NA	TGCGCCAGCAGCTTGGGGACAGGGCCCTACGAGCAGTACTTC	CASSLGTGPYEQYF
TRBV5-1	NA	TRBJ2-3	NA	TGCGCCAGCAGCTCTGGGGGGACTAGCACAGATACGCAGTATTTT	CASSSGGTSTDTQYF
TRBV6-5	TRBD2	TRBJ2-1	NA	TGTGCCAGCACGGGGGGGGGCAATGAGCAGTTCTTC	CASTGGGNEQFF
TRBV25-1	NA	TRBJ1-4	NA	TGTGCCAGCAGTGAAAGAGTCAGGGGTATCGAAAAACTGTTTTTT	CASSERVRGIEKLFF
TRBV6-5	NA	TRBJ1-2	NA	TGTGCCAGCAGGGGGCAGCTTATATACAACTATGGCTACACCTTC	CASRGQLIYNYGYTF
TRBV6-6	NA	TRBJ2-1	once	TGTGCCAGCAGCAGAAATTACAATGAGCAGTTCTTC	CASSRNYNEQFF
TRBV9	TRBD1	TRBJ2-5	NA	TGTGCCAGCAGCGCCATGGGACAGGGGGCGCGAGAGACCCAGTACTTC	CASSAMGQGARETQYF
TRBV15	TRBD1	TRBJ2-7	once	TGTGCCACCAGCGGGGACAGGGGATACGAGCAGTACTTC	CATSGDRGYEQYF
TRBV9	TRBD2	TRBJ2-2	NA	TGTGCCAGCAGCGTAGTCACTAGCGAAAACACCGGGGAGCTGTTTTTT	CASSVVTSENTGELFF
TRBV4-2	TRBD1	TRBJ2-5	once	TGTGCCAGCAGCTCACATGGACAGGAGGCAGAGACCCAGTACTTC	CASSSHGQEAETQYF
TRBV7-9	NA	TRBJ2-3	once	TGTGCCAGCAGCTCTCCTAGCTCAGATACGCAGTATTTT	CASSSPSSDTQYF
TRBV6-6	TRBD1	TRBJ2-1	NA	TGTGCCAGCAGCCCAACAGGGGGCAGTTCCTACAATGAGCAGTTCTTC	CASSPTGGSSYNEQFF
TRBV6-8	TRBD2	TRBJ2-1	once	TGTGCCCCCAGGGGGAGCGGGAGGGCCAATGAGCAGTTCTTC	CAPRGSGRANEQFF
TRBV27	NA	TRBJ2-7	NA	TGTGCCAGCAGTTTTCAGGGCACCTACGAGCAGTACTTC	CASSFQGTYEQYF
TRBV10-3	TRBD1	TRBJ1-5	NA	TGTGCCATCAGACAGGGGGCTGCGGACAATCAGCCCCAGCATTTT	CAIRQGAADNQPQHF
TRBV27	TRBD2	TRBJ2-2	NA	TGTGCCAGCAGTTTGGGCCCGGGACTAGGTACCGGGGAGCTGTTTTTT	CASSLGPGLGTGELFF